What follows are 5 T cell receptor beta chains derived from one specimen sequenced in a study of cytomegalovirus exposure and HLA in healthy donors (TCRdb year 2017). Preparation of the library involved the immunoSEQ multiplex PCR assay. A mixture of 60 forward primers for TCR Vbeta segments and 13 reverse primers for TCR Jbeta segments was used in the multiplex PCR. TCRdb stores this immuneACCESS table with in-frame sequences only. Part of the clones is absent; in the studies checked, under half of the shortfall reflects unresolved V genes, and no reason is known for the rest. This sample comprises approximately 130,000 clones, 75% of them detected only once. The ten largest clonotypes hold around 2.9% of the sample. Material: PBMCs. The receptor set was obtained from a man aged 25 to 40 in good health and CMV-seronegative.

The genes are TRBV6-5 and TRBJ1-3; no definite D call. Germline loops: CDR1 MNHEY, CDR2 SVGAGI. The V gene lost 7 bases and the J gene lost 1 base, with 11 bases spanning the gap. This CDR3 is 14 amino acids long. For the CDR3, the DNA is TGTGCCAGCAAGAGTACCCTATCTGGAAACACCATATATTTT. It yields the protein CASKSTLSGNTIYF.

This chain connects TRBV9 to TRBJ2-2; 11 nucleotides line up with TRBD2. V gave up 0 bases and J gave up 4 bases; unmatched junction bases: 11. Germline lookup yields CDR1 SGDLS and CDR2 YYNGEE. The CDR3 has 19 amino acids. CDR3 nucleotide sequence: TGTGCCAGCAGCGTAGGAGGCCTTACTAGCGGGAGTCCCACCGGGGAGCTGTTTTTT. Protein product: CASSVGGLTSGSPTGELFF. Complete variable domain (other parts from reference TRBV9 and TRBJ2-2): DSGVTQTPKHLITATGQRVTLRCSPRSGDLSVYWYQQSLDQGLQFLIQYYNGEERAKGNILERFSAQQFPDLHSELNLSSLELGDSALYFCASSVGGLTSGSPTGELFFGEGSRLTVL.

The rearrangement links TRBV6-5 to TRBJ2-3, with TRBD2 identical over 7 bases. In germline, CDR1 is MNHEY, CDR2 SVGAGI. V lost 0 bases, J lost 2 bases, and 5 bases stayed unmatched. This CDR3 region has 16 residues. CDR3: CASSYSLAAITDTQYF. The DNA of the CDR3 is TGTGCCAGCAGTTACTCGCTAGCGGCGATCACAGATACGCAGTATTTT.

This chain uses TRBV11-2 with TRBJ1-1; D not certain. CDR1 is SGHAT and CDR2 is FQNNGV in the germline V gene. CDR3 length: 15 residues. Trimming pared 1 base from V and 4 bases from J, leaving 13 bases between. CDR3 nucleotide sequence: TGTGCCAGCAGCTTAGTCTTCTCTCCGGGCACTGAAGCTTTCTTT. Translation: CASSLVFSPGTEAFF.

The CDR3 sequence is CACHSYGYTF. CDR3 sequence (DNA): TGTGCCTGTCACAGTTATGGCTACACCTTC. This rearrangement joins TRBV30 to TRBJ1-2; D unclear. Germline loops: CDR1 GTSNPN, CDR2 SVGIG (reference sequence). This CDR3 contains 10 residues. V was shortened by 6 bases and J by 5 bases, with 7 bases between the two germline ends. Filled out from reference TRBV30 and TRBJ1-2, the complete variable domain reads SQTIHQWPATLVQPVGSPLSLECTVEGTSNPNLYWYRQAAGRGLQLLFYSVGIGQISSEVPQNLSASRPQDRQFILSSKKLLLSDSGFYLCACHSYGYTFGSGTRLTVV.